The subject of this entry is one T cell receptor beta chain. No antigen is known for it. The record originates from a study of CD8+ T cells in alopecia areata. Study at large: The investigators scored severity in treated patients by the percentage of affected scalp area. Study-wide findings and caveats: Sharing of TCRs across patients appeared less clear than in mice, possibly for HLA-related reasons. Lesional scalp displayed greater clonality than normal scalp, most notably in alopecia totalis/universalis. Among the top 100, expanded CD8+ clones were significantly decreased by tofacitinib, as was scalp clonality.

Extracted RNA was reverse transcribed into cDNA, the sequencing template. The method was immunoSEQ multiplex PCR; TCRdb's version includes in-frame clones alone and lacks a portion of them. Here the sample spans 150,000 to 250,000 clones, roughly 64% being singletons. The treatment was: oral pan-JAK inhibitor, 5-10 mg twice daily. Germline CDR1 SQVTM, CDR2 ANQGSEA. The CDR3 length is 14 residues. With 3 bases clipped from V and 8 bases from J, the junction kept 6 bases outside the gene matches. The TCR comes from a human donor with alopecia areata. The chain couples TRBV29-1 to TRBJ2-4; 11 bases fit TRBD1. The source was CD4+ T cells sorted from blood, collected at week 24, from a patient treated with tofacitinib. CDR3: CSVDGGQGVDIQYF. The DNA of the CDR3 is TGCAGCGTTGATGGGGGACAGGGGGTAGACATTCAGTACTTC. Supplemented by reference TRBV29-1 and TRBJ2-4, the full variable domain reads SAVISQKPSRDICQRGTSLTIQCQVDSQVTMMFWYRQQPGQSLTLIATANQGSEATYESGFVIDKFPISRPNLTFSTLTVSNMSPEDSSIYLCSVDGGQGVDIQYFGAGTRLSVL.